This TCR beta chain originates from a study of early T cells in non-severe SARS-CoV-2 infection. As concerns this clonotype: A much larger clone lies a single base off, so this may be a read error.

MiXCR, applied by TCRdb to the 5' RACE reads, yields one record per CDR3 protein. This sample has around 67,000 distinct CDR3 sequences, with over 10% found just once. The input for sequencing was whole blood, taken at baseline. The receptor comes from an adult who was a healthcare worker with PCR-confirmed SARS-CoV-2 infection or an uninfected control (not recorded which).

The DNA of the CDR3 is TGTGCCAGTGGGGCAGGTTGCAATGAGCAGTTCTTC. Its protein is CASGAGCNEQFF. This chain uses TRBV12-3 or TRBV12-4 with TRBJ2-1, with D maybe TRBD1 (5 bases). The V and J ends lost 9 bases and 6 bases respectively, with 12 bases between them. This CDR3 is built from 12 residues.